This TCR beta chain emerged from a study of cytomegalovirus exposure and HLA in healthy donors. About the study: From HLA-typed donors, an early data release held roughly 80 million unique TCRs.

The study ran its PCR with 60 Vbeta and 13 Jbeta primers. Profiling relied on immunoSEQ multiplex PCR, and the TCRdb table lists in-frame clones only, not all of them. The sample gives about 130,000 clones, 77% of which show up once; approximately 4.5% is in the top ten. Germline V lookup: CDR1 SGHVS, CDR2 FQNEAQ. The CDR3 has 16 residues. Trimming stripped 5 bases from V and 7 bases from J, with 21 bases between. The sequencing sample was made of PBMCs. The V gene is TRBV7-8, the J gene TRBJ2-4; possibly TRBD1 for D (6 bases). The sequence was obtained from a male donor in good health and CMV-seropositive. For the CDR3, the DNA is TGTGCCAGCAGCCCCCAGGGCATGGCAGGGGTGAACATTCAGTACTTC. Translating it yields CASSPQGMAGVNIQYF.